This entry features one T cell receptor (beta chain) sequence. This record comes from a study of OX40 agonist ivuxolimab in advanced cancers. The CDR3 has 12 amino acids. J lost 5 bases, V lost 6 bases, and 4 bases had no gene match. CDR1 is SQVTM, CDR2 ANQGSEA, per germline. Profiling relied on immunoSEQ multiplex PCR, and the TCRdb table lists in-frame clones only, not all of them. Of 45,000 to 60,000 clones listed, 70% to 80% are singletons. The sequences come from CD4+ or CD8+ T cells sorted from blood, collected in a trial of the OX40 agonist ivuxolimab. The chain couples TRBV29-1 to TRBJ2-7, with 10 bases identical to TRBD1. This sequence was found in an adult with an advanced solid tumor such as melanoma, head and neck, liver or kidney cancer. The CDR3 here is CSVETGGDEQYF. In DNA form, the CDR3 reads TGCAGCGTAGAGACAGGGGGCGACGAGCAGTACTTC.